The 23 T cell receptor beta chains below come from one sample, sequenced in a study of early T cells in non-severe SARS-CoV-2 infection (dated by TCRdb to 2020 to 2022). Libraries were constructed by 5' RACE. This sample was sequenced with a NextSeq 500. TCRdb trimmed public reads at Q25 via fastp, called clones via MiXCR and kept in-frame beta chains. Rows with a matching CDR3 protein are joined into one entry that keeps the most common DNA and genes. Present in this sample are 53,000 or so distinct CDR3 sequences, 7% to 8% of which were seen just once. The ten largest clones represent under 6.5% of the sample. Material for sequencing was whole blood. All receptors come from an adult who was a healthcare worker with PCR-confirmed SARS-CoV-2 infection or an uninfected control (not recorded which).

This clonotype appeared many times. The chain is built from TRBV7-9 and TRBJ2-3; a weak D match, TRBD2 (6 bases). Trimming took 2 bases from V and 4 from J, leaving 7 bases between them. The CDR3 is 13 residues long. Germline assignment: CDR1 SEHNR and CDR2 FQNEAQ (reference sequence). CDR3 nucleotides: TGTGCCAGCAGCTTAACGGGGGCAGATACGCAGTATTTT. It translates to CASSLTGADTQYF. Filled out from reference TRBV7-9 and TRBJ2-3, the complete variable domain reads DTGVSQNPRHKITKRGQNVTFRCDPISEHNRLYWYRQTLGQGPEFLTYFQNEAQLEKSRLLSDRFSAERPKGSFSTLEIQRTEQGDSAMYLCASSLTGADTQYFGPGTRLTVL.

This clonotype has a count of ten or more. V is TRBV28 and J is TRBJ2-1, with D uncertain. V gave up 3 bases and J gave up 7 bases, with 13 bases separating them. CDR3 length: 14 amino acids. Germline loops: CDR1 MDHEN, CDR2 SYDVKM. In DNA form, the CDR3 reads TGTGCCAGCAGTTTTGTAGGGCCGCCAAATGAGCAGTTCTTC. This translates into CASSFVGPPNEQFF.

This clonotype was observed a few times. The V gene is TRBV7-9, the J gene TRBJ2-1; 12 bases align to TRBD2. Per the germline V gene, CDR1 is SEHNR and CDR2 is FQNEAQ (reference sequence). The CDR3 extends over 14 amino acids. V lost 8 bases and J lost 3; bases outside the gene matches: 2. CDR3 in amino acids: CASGLAGFYNEQFF. CDR3 in DNA: TGTGCCAGCGGACTAGCGGGGTTCTACAATGAGCAGTTCTTC. Complete variable domain (other parts from reference TRBV7-9 and TRBJ2-1): DTGVSQNPRHKITKRGQNVTFRCDPISEHNRLYWYRQTLGQGPEFLTYFQNEAQLEKSRLLSDRFSAERPKGSFSTLEIQRTEQGDSAMYLCASGLAGFYNEQFFGPGTRLTVL.

V gene TRBV7-9 combines with J gene TRBJ2-5, with D possibly being TRBD1 or TRBD2 (5 bases each). CDR1 is SEHNR and CDR2 is FQNEAQ in the germline V gene (reference sequence). Trimming removed 1 base from V and 8 bases from J, with 11 bases in between. This CDR3 spans 13 amino acids. The CDR3 DNA follows: TGTGCCAGCAGCTTAGGGGGGAAGGATACCCAGTACTTC. Its protein is CASSLGGKDTQYF.

This clonotype was seen a handful of times. V usage is TRBV3-1 and J usage is TRBJ2-1; 10 positions agree with TRBD2. This CDR3 region has 15 residues. Trimming at V came to 4 bases and at J to 4 bases, leaving 4 bases not matched to a gene. CDR1 is LGHDT and CDR2 is YNNKEL in the germline V gene (reference sequence). CDR3 region: CASSRAAGGYNEQFF. Here the CDR3 DNA reads TGTGCCAGCAGCCGGGCAGCGGGGGGGTACAATGAGCAGTTCTTC.

This clonotype has a count of ten or more. V gene TRBV19 combines with J gene TRBJ2-5; D is possibly TRBD1 (5 bases). CDR1 is LNHDA and CDR2 is SQIVND in the germline V gene (reference sequence). The CDR3 spans 16 residues. Between the trimmed V and J ends, which lost 10 bases and 4 bases, there was a span of 25 bases. The CDR3, as DNA: TGTGCCACCACGCCCAGGGTTAATACGTTAGGAGAGACCCAGTACTTC. This translates into CATTPRVNTLGETQYF. The full variable domain, completed using reference TRBV19 and TRBJ2-5, is DGGITQSPKYLFRKEGQNVTLSCEQNLNHDAMYWYRQDPGQGLRLIYYSQIVNDFQKGDIAEGYSVSREKKESFPLTVTSAQKNPTAFYLCATTPRVNTLGETQYFGPGTRLLVL.

This clonotype was recorded many times. The chain is built from TRBV3-1 and TRBJ1-3, with D unclear. V was clipped by 4 bases and J by 0 bases, with 13 bases between them. In germline, CDR1 is LGHDT, CDR2 YNNKEL (reference sequence). CDR3 length equals 16 residues. CDR3 in amino acids: CASSLNSWYSGNTIYF. The CDR3 nucleotides read TGTGCCAGCAGCCTTAACAGTTGGTACTCTGGAAACACCATATATTTT. The whole variable domain, remainder taken from reference TRBV3-1 and TRBJ1-3, is DTAVSQTPKYLVTQMGNDKSIKCEQNLGHDTMYWYKQDSKKFLKIMFSYNNKELIINETVPNRFSPKSPDKAHLNLHINSLELGDSAVYFCASSLNSWYSGNTIYFGEGSWLTVV.

The table lists this clonotype with many counts. The V gene is TRBV29-1, the J gene TRBJ2-7; D may correspond to TRBD1 or TRBD2 (5 bases each). Germline V gene sequence: CDR1 SQVTM, CDR2 ANQGSEA. V shed 5 bases and J shed 0 bases, with 8 bases lying between them. This CDR3 contains 12 residues. The CDR3 protein is CSVPGPSYEQYF. Here the CDR3 DNA reads TGCAGCGTTCCGGGACCCTCCTACGAGCAGTACTTC.

This clonotype was seen repeatedly, ten times or more. This chain joins TRBV12-3 or TRBV12-4 and TRBJ1-5; maybe TRBD1 (6 bases). Trimming shortened V by 4 bases and J by 8 bases, and 12 bases separated the two germline ends. This CDR3 is 13 amino acids long. For the CDR3, the DNA is TGTGCCAGCAGTTCACAGGGTAGAGAGCCCCAGCATTTT. Its protein is CASSSQGREPQHF.

This clonotype was observed a handful of times. The chain uses TRBV5-1 and TRBJ2-3, with 7 bases matching TRBD1. Germline CDR1 is SGHRS and CDR2 is YFSETQ. The CDR3 runs to 16 residues. V lost 4 bases and J lost 2; bases outside the gene matches: 10. In DNA, the CDR3 is TGCGCCAGCAGCCGCAGCCGGGACAGATACACAGATACGCAGTATTTT. Amino acid sequence: CASSRSRDRYTDTQYF.

The chain links TRBV4-1 to TRBJ1-2; D is ambiguous. Per the germline V gene, CDR1 is MGHRA and CDR2 is YSYEKL. Trimming cost V 0 bases and J 4 bases, with 12 bases left between them. This CDR3 has 15 residues. CDR3: CASSQEFQQSYGYTF. The CDR3 DNA is TGCGCCAGCAGCCAAGAGTTTCAACAGTCCTATGGCTACACCTTC.

The V call is TRBV9, the J call TRBJ2-3; 7 bases agree with TRBD2. In germline, CDR1 is SGDLS, CDR2 YYNGEE. The CDR3 contains 17 residues. With V trimmed by 0 bases and J by 0 bases, 7 bases remained unmatched. The CDR3 DNA reads TGTGCCAGCAGCGTAGTTGGCCTAGCGGCGAGCACAGATACGCAGTATTTT. This translates into CASSVVGLAASTDTQYF.

At least ten counts were recorded for this clonotype. This chain joins TRBV4-1 and TRBJ2-3; D is undetermined. The CDR3 is 14 residues long. V dropped 5 bases and J dropped 2 bases, with 11 bases sitting between them. The germline CDR1 and CDR2 sequences are MGHRA and YSYEKL. DNA for the CDR3: TGCGCCAGCAGCGAGGATATCGCCACAGATACGCAGTATTTT. It encodes CASSEDIATDTQYF.

In this sample, this clonotype turned up many times. V and J are TRBV28 and TRBJ1-2; maybe TRBD1 (6 bases). Per the germline V gene, CDR1 is MDHEN and CDR2 is SYDVKM. The ends were cut back, 3 bases at V and 1 base at J, with 12 bases in the middle. This CDR3 is 15 amino acids long. The CDR3 loop reads CASSLDTGNNYGYTF. CDR3 DNA sequence: TGTGCCAGCAGTTTGGATACAGGGAATAACTATGGCTACACCTTC.

The chain recombines TRBV27 with TRBJ2-7, with D possibly TRBD2 on 5 matching bases. CDR1 and CDR2 from the germline V gene are MNHEY and SMNVEV (reference sequence). The CDR3 runs 14 residues. The V gene lost 4 bases and the J gene lost 6 bases, with 16 bases spanning the gap. CDR3 coding DNA: TGTGCCAGCAGTTCCCTCCCGGGGATATCCGAGCAGTACTTC. Translating gives CASSSLPGISEQYF.

The chain uses TRBV11-3 and TRBJ2-1, with 11 bases matching TRBD2. V lost 3 bases to trimming and J lost 8 bases; unmatched junction nucleotides: 3. The germline gives CDR1 SGHNT, CDR2 YENEEA. This CDR3 region has 14 residues. The CDR3 here is CASSFSGGAHEQFF. CDR3 DNA: TGTGCCAGCAGCTTTAGCGGGGGGGCCCATGAGCAGTTCTTC.

There are many counts of this clonotype. The chain uses TRBV20-1 and TRBJ2-2; D is perhaps TRBD2 (6 bases). The CDR3 has 13 amino acids. V lost 0 bases to trimming and J lost 6 bases, with 8 bases between them. Germline CDR1 DFQATT, CDR2 SNEGSKA (reference sequence). CDR3 DNA sequence: TGCAGTGCTAGAGACGGAGGGGCCGGGGAGCTGTTTTTT. It codes for CSARDGGAGELFF.

In its sample, this clonotype was seen a few times. The chain combines TRBV30 with TRBJ2-3, with TRBD2 identical over 8 bases. The germline V gene has CDR1 GTSNPN and CDR2 SVGIG (reference sequence). The V gene end was trimmed by 5 bases and the J gene end by 9 bases; junction bases not matched to a gene: 4. The CDR3 contains 11 residues. The CDR3 protein is CAWGLAGTQYF. In nucleotides, the CDR3 is TGTGCCTGGGGACTAGCAGGGACGCAGTATTTT.

Concerning this clonotype itself: This may arise from a read error, as a much more abundant clone is one base away. The chain combines TRBV13 with TRBJ1-6; possibly TRBD1 for D (5 bases). This CDR3 contains 13 residues. CDR1 PRHDT and CDR2 FYEKMQ come from the germline V gene (reference sequence). Here the CDR3 reads CANSSIGGRSIHF. Here the CDR3 DNA reads TGTGCCAACAGCTCTATCGGGGGACGGTCTATCCACTTT.

This rearrangement joins TRBV20-1 to TRBJ2-7; unclear D gene. The CDR3 has 16 amino acids. V was pared by 0 bases and J by 5 bases, with 20 bases between. Germline V lookup: CDR1 DFQATT, CDR2 SNEGSKA (reference sequence). The CDR3, as DNA: TGCAGTGCTAGAGATCGGTTAGTGACATCGTCCCACGAGCAGTACTTC. The encoded protein is CSARDRLVTSSHEQYF.

This clonotype showed up many times. V and J are TRBV6-1 and TRBJ1-6; D not certain. This CDR3 has 15 residues. V gave up 6 bases and J gave up 4 bases, with 13 bases separating them. The germline gives CDR1 MNHNS, CDR2 SASEGT. The DNA for the CDR3 is TGTGCCAGCAGAGAGAATATAGGGTATAATTCACCCCTCCACTTT. Encoded protein: CASRENIGYNSPLHF.

This chain links TRBV14 with TRBJ2-7; D is unclear. The V end was cut by 0 bases, the J end by 7 bases, with 19 bases between. The CDR3 consists of 16 residues. CDR1 is SGHDN and CDR2 is FVKESK in the germline V gene. The CDR3 DNA is TGTGCCAGCAGCCAAGATTACCCTCTAACCCCCCAAGAGCAGTACTTC. Protein: CASSQDYPLTPQEQYF.

In its sample, this clonotype was seen many times. The genes are TRBV12-3 or TRBV12-4 and TRBJ2-5; no firm D call. The CDR3 has 13 residues. The germline V and J ends were trimmed by 6 bases and 2 bases, with 10 bases remaining between them. The CDR3 coding sequence is TGTGCCAGCAGGCTCGGGTTGCAAGAGACCCAGTACTTC. It translates to CASRLGLQETQYF.